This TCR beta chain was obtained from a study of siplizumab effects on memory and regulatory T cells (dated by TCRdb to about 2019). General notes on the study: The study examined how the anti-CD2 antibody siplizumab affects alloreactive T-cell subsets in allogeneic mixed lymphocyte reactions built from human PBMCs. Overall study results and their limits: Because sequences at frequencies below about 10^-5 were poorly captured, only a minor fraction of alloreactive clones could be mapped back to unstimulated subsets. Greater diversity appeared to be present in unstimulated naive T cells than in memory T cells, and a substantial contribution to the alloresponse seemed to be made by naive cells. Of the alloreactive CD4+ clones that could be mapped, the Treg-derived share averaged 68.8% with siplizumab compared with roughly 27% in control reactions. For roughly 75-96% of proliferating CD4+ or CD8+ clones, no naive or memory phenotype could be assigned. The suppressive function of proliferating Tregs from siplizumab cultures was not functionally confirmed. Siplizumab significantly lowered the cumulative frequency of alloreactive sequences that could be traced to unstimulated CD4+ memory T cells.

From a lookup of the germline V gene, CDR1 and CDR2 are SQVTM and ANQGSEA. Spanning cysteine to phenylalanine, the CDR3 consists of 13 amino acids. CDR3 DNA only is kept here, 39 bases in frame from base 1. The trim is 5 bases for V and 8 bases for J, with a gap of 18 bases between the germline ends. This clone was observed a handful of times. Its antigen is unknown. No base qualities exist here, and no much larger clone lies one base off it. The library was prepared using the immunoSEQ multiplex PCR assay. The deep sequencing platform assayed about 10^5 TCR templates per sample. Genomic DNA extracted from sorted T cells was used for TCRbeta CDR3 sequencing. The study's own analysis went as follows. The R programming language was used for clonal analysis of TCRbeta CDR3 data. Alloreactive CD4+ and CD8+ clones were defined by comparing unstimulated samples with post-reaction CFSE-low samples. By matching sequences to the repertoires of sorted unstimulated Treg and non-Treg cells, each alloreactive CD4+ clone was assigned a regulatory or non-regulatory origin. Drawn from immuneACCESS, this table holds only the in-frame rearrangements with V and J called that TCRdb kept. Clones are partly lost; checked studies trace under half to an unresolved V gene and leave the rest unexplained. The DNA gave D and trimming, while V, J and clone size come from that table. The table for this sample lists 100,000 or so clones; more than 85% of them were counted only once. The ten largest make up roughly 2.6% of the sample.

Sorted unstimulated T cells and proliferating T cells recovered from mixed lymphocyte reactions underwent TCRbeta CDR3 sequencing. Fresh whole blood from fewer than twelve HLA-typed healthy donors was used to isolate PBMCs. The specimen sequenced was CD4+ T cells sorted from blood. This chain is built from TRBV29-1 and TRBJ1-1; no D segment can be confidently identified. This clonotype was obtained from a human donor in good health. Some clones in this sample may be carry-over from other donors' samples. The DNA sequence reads TGCAGCGTTATACATGACGGTCGGAGCGAAGCTTTCTTT. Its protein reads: CSVIHDGRSEAFF.